A selection of T cell receptor beta chains follows, all from one sample in a study of blood T cell repertoires in COVID-19. Assay used: immunoSEQ multiplex PCR; TCRdb lists only in-frame clones, some missing. Counted here are 85,000 to 130,000 clones, 71% occurring once; the ten biggest clones make up 0.8% to 1%. The sequenced sample consisted of peripheral blood. These receptors were taken from a human donor with acute or convalescent COVID-19. The donor label of this sample is uncertain. The CDR3 runs from the conserved cysteine through the conserved F or W. The D gene is left open where the match is weak. Size values are once, few and many counts, or a class for expanded clones, and some rows have none.

J	size	V	D	DNA	CDR3
TRBJ1-2	NA	TRBV7-9	NA	TGTGCCAGCAGCTCCCTCGGTCGGGACTGGAGTAGCTACACCTTC	CASSSLGRDWSSYTF
TRBJ2-1	NA	TRBV5-5	TRBD2	TGTGCCAGCAACAACCCCCCACTAGCGGGGGCCCACGCTGAGCAGTTCTTC	CASNNPPLAGAHAEQFF
TRBJ1-4	NA	TRBV11-2	NA	TGTGCCAGCAGCCCGGACAGCTGGGGCACTAATGAAAAACTGTTTTTT	CASSPDSWGTNEKLFF
TRBJ1-1	NA	TRBV30	TRBD1	TGTGCCTGGAGAGGCAGGGGGCCGAGCGAAGCTTTCTTT	CAWRGRGPSEAFF
TRBJ1-2	NA	TRBV2	NA	TGTGCCAGCAGGGATACAGGGATATATGGCTACACCTTC	CASRDTGIYGYTF
TRBJ1-2	NA	TRBV9	NA	TGTGCCAGCCGGGAGGTCTATGGCTACACCTTC	CASREVYGYTF
TRBJ1-6	NA	TRBV6-1	NA	TGTGCCAGCAGTGAAGACGGCAACCTAGGCTCCTATAATTCACCCCTCCACTTT	CASSEDGNLGSYNSPLHF
TRBJ2-5	NA	TRBV30	NA	TGTGCCTGGCAGGGCCGAGAGACCCAGTACTTC	CAWQGRETQYF
TRBJ1-5	NA	TRBV29-1	TRBD1	TGCAGCGTTGCGACCGGACAGGGCGGCAATCAGCCCCAGCATTTT	CSVATGQGGNQPQHF
TRBJ2-1	NA	TRBV27	NA	TGTGCCAGCAGACCCTTGGTCACAGGGAGCTCCTACAATGAGCAGTTCTTC	CASRPLVTGSSYNEQFF
TRBJ2-1	NA	TRBV2	NA	TGTGCCAGCAGAGGTAGCGCTAGCTCCTACAATGAGCAGTTCTTC	CASRGSASSYNEQFF
TRBJ1-4	NA	TRBV6-5	NA	TGTGCCAGCAGTTACACAGGGGAAAAACTGTTTTTT	CASSYTGEKLFF
TRBJ2-2	NA	TRBV7-3	NA	TGTGCCAGCAGCTTAAAAGACTCTAACACCGGGGAGCTGTTTTTT	CASSLKDSNTGELFF
TRBJ1-6	NA	TRBV6-2/TRBV6-3	TRBD1	TGTGCCAGCAGTTACTCGAGGAGTGGACAGGGGTTAGGTTCACCCCTCCACTTT	CASSYSRSGQGLGSPLHF
TRBJ2-5	NA	TRBV5-1	TRBD1	TGCGCCAGCAGACCCTACAGGGGCCAAGAGACCCAGTACTTC	CASRPYRGQETQYF
TRBJ1-3	NA	TRBV29-1	NA	TGCAGCGGATACAGGGGAAACACCATATATTTT	CSGYRGNTIYF
TRBJ1-2	NA	TRBV7-2	TRBD1	TGTGCCAGCAGCTTGCCGACAGGGGACTACACCTTC	CASSLPTGDYTF
TRBJ2-7	many	TRBV11-2	NA	TGTGCCAGCAGCGGTCGATCTAGCGTCGAGCAGTACTTC	CASSGRSSVEQYF
TRBJ1-6	NA	TRBV19	NA	TGTGCCAGTAGTATTGCGCTCTATAATTCACCCCTCCACTTT	CASSIALYNSPLHF
TRBJ2-2	NA	TRBV29-1	NA	TGCAGGGAGAATAGACTTCCTACCGGGGAGCTGTTTTTT	CRENRLPTGELFF
TRBJ1-1	NA	TRBV27	NA	TGTGCCAGCAGTTTTCTCCTACTAAGACGGGGAGACACTGAAGCTTTCTTT	CASSFLLLRRGDTEAFF
TRBJ2-7	NA	TRBV6-1	NA	TGTGCCAGCAGTGAAGGACTGCTTGCGTCCTACGAGCAGTACTTC	CASSEGLLASYEQYF
TRBJ2-3	NA	TRBV12-3/TRBV12-4	NA	TGTGCCAGCAGTTTAAGGGGGGATACGCAGTATTTT	CASSLRGDTQYF
TRBJ2-5	NA	TRBV24-1	TRBD2	TGTGCCACCAGTGATGCGAGCGGGGGGCCCCCGGAGACCCAGTACTTC	CATSDASGGPPETQYF
TRBJ1-1	NA	TRBV24-1	NA	TGTGCCTCCTCAGCTTGGGGCAACCCTGAAGCTTTCTTT	CASSAWGNPEAFF
TRBJ1-6	NA	TRBV2	NA	TGTGCCAGCAGCAGGGTCAATAATTCACCCCTCCACTTT	CASSRVNNSPLHF
TRBJ2-5	NA	TRBV18	TRBD1	TGTGCCAGCTCACCACCTTGGGACAGGGGGCAAGAGACCCAGTACTTC	CASSPPWDRGQETQYF
TRBJ2-1	NA	TRBV11-2	TRBD1	TGTGCCAGCAGCTTAGACCCAGGGGGCATCTCCTACAATGAGCAGTTCTTC	CASSLDPGGISYNEQFF
TRBJ2-7	few	TRBV29-1	NA	TGCAGCGCTGGGGGGACCTACGAGCAGTACTTC	CSAGGTYEQYF
TRBJ2-1	NA	TRBV7-2	NA	TGTGCCAGCAGCGAGCAATCGGACAGTCGATACAATGAGCAGTTCTTC	CASSEQSDSRYNEQFF
TRBJ1-2	NA	TRBV28	NA	TGTGCCAGCAGCGACAGCCCCTATGGCTACACCTTC	CASSDSPYGYTF
TRBJ2-3	NA	TRBV18	TRBD2	TGTGCCAGCTCAAGGACTAGCGGAAGCACAGATACGCAGTATTTT	CASSRTSGSTDTQYF
TRBJ1-1	NA	TRBV28	NA	TGTGCCAGCAACCCCCTCCAGGGAGGAACTGAAGCTTTCTTT	CASNPLQGGTEAFF
TRBJ2-4	NA	TRBV5-1	TRBD1	TGCGCCAGCAGATCGGGACAGGCTAAAAACATTCAGTACTTC	CASRSGQAKNIQYF
TRBJ1-6	NA	TRBV30	NA	TGTGCCTGGACCAGGGGTCATAATTCACCCCTCCACTTT	CAWTRGHNSPLHF
TRBJ2-2	NA	TRBV12-3/TRBV12-4	NA	TGTGCCAGCTCGGAGGCGAACACCGGGGAGCTGTTTTTT	CASSEANTGELFF
TRBJ2-2	NA	TRBV29-1	NA	TGCAGCGTAGATCCGGGACACTACACCGGGGAGCTGTTTTTT	CSVDPGHYTGELFF
TRBJ2-5	NA	TRBV6-2/TRBV6-3	TRBD2	TGTGCCAGCAGTTACAGTTTAGCGGGGGCCTTTCAAGAGACCCAGTACTTC	CASSYSLAGAFQETQYF
TRBJ2-6	once	TRBV7-3	NA	TGTGCCAGCAGCTTAACGAGCCGCGGGACCTCTGGGGCCAACGTCCTGACTTTC	CASSLTSRGTSGANVLTF
TRBJ2-5	NA	TRBV4-1	TRBD2	TGCGCCAGCAGCCCGGGACTAGCGGGGGGGCATAGGGAGACCCAGTACTTC	CASSPGLAGGHRETQYF
TRBJ2-5	NA	TRBV7-9	NA	TGTGCCAGCAGCTTTCTAGGGGGAGAGACCCAGTACTTC	CASSFLGGETQYF
TRBJ2-1	NA	TRBV7-9	NA	TGTGCCAGCAGCTTATATGGGAGGAACAATGAGCAGTTCTTC	CASSLYGRNNEQFF